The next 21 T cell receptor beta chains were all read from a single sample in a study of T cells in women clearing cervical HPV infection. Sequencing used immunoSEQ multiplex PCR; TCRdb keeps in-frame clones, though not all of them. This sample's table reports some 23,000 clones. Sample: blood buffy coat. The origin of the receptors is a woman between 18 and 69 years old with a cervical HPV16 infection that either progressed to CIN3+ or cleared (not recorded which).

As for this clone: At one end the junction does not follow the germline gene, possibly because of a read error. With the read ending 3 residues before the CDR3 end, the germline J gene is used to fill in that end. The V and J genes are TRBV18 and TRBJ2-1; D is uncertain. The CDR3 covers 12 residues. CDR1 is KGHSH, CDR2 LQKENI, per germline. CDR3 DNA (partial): TGTGCCAGCGCACCGTCGGGTGATGAG. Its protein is CASAPSGDE. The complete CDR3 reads CASAPSGDEQFF. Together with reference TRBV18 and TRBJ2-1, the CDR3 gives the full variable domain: NAGVMQNPRHLVRRRGQEARLRCSPMKGHSHVYWYRQLPEEGLKFMVYLQKENIIDESGMPKERFSAEFPKEGPSILRIQQVVRGDSAAYFCASAPSGDEQFFGPGTRLTVL.

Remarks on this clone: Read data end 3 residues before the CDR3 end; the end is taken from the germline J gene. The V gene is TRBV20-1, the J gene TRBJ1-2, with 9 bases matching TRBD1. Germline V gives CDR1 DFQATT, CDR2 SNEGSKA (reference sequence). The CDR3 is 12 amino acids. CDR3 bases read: TGCAGTGTTTACCCGGGACAGGGTAGT. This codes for CSVYPGQGS. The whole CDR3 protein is CSVYPGQGSYTF.

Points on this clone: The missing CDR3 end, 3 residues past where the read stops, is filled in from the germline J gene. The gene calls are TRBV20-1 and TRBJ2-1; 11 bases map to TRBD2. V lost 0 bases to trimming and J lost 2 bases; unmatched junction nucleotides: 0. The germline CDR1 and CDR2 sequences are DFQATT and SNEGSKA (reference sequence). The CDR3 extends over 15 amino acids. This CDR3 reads CSAREGLAAYNEQFF. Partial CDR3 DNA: TGCAGTGCTAGAGAGGGACTAGCGGCCTACAATGAG.

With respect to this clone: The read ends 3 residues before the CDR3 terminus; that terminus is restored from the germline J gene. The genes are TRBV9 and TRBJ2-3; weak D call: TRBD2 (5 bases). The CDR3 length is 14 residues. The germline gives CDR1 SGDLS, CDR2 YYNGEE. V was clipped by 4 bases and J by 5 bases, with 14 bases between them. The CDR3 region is CASSPRAAVDTQYF. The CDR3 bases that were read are TGTGCCAGCAGCCCCCGAGCAGCGGTAGATACG. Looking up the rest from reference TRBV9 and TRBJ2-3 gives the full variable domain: DSGVTQTPKHLITATGQRVTLRCSPRSGDLSVYWYQQSLDQGLQFLIQYYNGEERAKGNILERFSAQQFPDLHSELNLSSLELGDSALYFCASSPRAAVDTQYFGPGTRLTVL.

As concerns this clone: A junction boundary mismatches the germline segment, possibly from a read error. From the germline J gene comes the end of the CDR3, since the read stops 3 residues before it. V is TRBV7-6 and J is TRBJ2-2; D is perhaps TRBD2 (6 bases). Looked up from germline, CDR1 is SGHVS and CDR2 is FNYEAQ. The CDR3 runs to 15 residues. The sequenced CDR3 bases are TGTGCCAGCAGTTTATCGCCATCCAACACCGGGGGG. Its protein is CASSLSPSNTGG. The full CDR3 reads CASSLSPSNTGGLFF.

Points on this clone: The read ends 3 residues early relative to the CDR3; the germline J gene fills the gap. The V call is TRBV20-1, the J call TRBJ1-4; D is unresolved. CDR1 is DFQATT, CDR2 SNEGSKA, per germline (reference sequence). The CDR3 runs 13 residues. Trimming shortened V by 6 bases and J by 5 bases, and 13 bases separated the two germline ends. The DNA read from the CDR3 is TGCAGTGCCATCTACCAGGAAAATGAAAAA. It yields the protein CSAIYQENEK. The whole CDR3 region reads CSAIYQENEKLFF.

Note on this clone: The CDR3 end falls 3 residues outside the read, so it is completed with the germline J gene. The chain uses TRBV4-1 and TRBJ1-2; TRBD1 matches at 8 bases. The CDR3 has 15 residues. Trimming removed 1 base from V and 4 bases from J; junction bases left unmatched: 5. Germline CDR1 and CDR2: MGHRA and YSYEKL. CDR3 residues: CASSQGKDRGYGYTF. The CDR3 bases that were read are TGCGCCAGCAGCCAAGGAAAAGACAGGGGCTATGGC.

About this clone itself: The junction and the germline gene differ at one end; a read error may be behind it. The sequenced part of the CDR3 DNA is TGTGCCAGCTCGCCACCGGCGGGGGAAAGACATACTTCTGGAAACACC. Amino acids: CASSPPAGERHTSGNT. The CDR3 in its entirety is CASSPPAGERHTSGNTIYF. This chain uses TRBV18 with TRBJ1-3, with D possibly TRBD1 on 5 matching bases. With the read ending 3 residues before the CDR3 end, the germline J gene is used to fill in that end. In germline, CDR1 is KGHSH, CDR2 LQKENI. This CDR3 has 19 amino acids. Together with reference TRBV18 and TRBJ1-3, the CDR3 gives the full variable domain: NAGVMQNPRHLVRRRGQEARLRCSPMKGHSHVYWYRQLPEEGLKFMVYLQKENIIDESGMPKERFSAEFPKEGPSILRIQQVVRGDSAAYFCASSPPAGERHTSGNTIYFGEGSWLTVV.

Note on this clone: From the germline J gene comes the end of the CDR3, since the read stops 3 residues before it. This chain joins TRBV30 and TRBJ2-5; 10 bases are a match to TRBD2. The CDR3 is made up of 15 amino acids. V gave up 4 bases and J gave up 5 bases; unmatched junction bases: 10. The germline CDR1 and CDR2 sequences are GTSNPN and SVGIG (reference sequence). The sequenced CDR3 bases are TGTGCCTGGATGGGTCAGCGGGGGGGCAAGGAGACC. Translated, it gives CAWMGQRGGKET. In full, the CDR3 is CAWMGQRGGKETQYF.

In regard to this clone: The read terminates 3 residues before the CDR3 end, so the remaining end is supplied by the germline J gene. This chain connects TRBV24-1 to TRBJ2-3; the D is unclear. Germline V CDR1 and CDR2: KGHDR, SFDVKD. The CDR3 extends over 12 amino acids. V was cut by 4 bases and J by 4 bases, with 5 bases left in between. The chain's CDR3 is CATSEYADTQYF. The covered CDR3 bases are TGTGCCACCAGTGAGTATGCAGATACG.

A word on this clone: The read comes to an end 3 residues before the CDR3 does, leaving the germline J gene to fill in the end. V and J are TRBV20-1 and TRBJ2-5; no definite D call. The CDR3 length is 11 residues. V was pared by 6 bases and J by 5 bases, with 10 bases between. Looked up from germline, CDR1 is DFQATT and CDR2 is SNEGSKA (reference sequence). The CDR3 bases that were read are TGCAGTGCATCTATACAGGAGACC. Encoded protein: CSASIQET. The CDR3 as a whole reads CSASIQETQYF.

CDR3 protein: CASSLSGQGFGNTIYF. The DNA read from the CDR3 is TGTGCCAGCAGCTTGTCGGGACAGGGTTTTGGAAACACC. The chain is built from TRBV5-4 and TRBJ1-3, with TRBD1 matching 9 bases. Coverage ceases 3 residues before the CDR3 finishes, and the germline J gene fills in the end. The J segment lost 3 bases and the V segment lost 1 base, leaving 5 bases of the junction unmatched. Germline-derived CDR1 and CDR2 are SGHNT and YYREEE (reference sequence). The CDR3 has 16 amino acids.

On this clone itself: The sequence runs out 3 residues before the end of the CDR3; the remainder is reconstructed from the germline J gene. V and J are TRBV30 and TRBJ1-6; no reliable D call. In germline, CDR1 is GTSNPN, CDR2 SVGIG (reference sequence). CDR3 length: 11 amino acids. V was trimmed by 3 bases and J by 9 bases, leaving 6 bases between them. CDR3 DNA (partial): TGTGCCTGGAGGCGTGGTTCACCC. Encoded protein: CAWRRGSP. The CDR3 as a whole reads CAWRRGSPLHF.

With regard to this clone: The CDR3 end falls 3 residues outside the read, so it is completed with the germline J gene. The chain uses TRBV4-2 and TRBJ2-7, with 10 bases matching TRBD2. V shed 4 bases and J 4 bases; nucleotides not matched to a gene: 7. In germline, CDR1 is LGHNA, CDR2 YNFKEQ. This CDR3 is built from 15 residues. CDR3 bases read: TGTGCCAGCAGCCCCGGCGCTAGCGGGAGATACGAG. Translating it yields CASSPGASGRYE. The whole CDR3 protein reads CASSPGASGRYEQYF.

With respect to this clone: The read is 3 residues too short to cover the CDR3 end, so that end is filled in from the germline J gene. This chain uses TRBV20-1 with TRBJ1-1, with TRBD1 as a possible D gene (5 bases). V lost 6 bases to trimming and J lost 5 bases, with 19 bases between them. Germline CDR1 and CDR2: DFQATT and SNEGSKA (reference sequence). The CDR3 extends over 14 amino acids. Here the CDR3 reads CSAAGEKDGTEAFF. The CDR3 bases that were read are TGCAGTGCCGCGGGGGAAAAAGATGGGACTGAA.

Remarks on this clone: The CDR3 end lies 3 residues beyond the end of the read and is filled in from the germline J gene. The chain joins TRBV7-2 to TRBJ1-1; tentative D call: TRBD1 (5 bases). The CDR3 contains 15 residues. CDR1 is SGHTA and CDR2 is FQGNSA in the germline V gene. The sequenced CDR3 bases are TGTGCCAGCAGCGCCCGCCCCCGGGACTCCACTGGG. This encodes CASSARPRDSTG. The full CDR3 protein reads CASSARPRDSTGAFF.

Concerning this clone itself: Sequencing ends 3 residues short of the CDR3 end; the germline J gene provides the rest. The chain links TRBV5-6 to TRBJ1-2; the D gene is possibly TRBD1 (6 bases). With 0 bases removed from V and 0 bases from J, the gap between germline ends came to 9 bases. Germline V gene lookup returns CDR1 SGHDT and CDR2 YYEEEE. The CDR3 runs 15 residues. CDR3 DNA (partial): TGTGCCAGCAGCTTGGTGGGGACACCTAACTATGGC. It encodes CASSLVGTPNYG. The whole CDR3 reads CASSLVGTPNYGYTF. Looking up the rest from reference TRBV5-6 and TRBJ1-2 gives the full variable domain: DAGVTQSPTHLIKTRGQQVTLRCSPKSGHDTVSWYQQALGQGPQFIFQYYEEEERQRGNFPDRFSGHQFPNYSSELNVNALLLGDSALYLCASSLVGTPNYGYTFGSGTRLTVV.

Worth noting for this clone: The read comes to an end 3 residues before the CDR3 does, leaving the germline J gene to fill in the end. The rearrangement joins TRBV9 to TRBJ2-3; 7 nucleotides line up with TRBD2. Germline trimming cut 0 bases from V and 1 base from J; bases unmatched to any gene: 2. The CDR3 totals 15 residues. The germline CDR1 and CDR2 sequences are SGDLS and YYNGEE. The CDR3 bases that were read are TGTGCCAGCAGCGTAGGGCTAGCGGGCACAGATACG. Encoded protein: CASSVGLAGTDT. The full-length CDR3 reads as CASSVGLAGTDTQYF. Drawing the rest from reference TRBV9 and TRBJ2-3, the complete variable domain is DSGVTQTPKHLITATGQRVTLRCSPRSGDLSVYWYQQSLDQGLQFLIQYYNGEERAKGNILERFSAQQFPDLHSELNLSSLELGDSALYFCASSVGLAGTDTQYFGPGTRLTVL.

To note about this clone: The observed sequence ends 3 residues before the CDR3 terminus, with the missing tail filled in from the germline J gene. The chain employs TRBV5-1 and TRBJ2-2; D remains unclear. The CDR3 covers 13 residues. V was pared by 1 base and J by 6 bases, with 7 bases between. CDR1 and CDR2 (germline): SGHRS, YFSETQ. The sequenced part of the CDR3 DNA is TGCGCCAGCAGCTTGTTCGGTCCCGGGGAG. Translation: CASSLFGPGE. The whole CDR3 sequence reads CASSLFGPGELFF.

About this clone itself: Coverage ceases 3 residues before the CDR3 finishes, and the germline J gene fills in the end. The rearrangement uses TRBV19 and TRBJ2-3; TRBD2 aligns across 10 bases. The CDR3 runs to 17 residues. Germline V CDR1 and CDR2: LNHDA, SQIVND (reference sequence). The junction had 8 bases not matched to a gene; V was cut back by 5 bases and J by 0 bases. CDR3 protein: CASSAGGLADSTDTQYF. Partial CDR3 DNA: TGTGCCAGTAGTGCCGGCGGACTAGCGGACAGCACAGATACG.

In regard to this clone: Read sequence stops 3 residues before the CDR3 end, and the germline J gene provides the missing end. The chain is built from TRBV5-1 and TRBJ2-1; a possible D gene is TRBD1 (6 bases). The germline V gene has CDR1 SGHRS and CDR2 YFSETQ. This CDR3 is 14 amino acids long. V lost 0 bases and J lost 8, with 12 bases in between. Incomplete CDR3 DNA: TGCGCCAGCAGCTTGGGACAGGTGGCAGATGAG. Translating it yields CASSLGQVADE. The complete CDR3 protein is CASSLGQVADEQFF.